This paragraph reports one TCR beta chain. The antigen is undetermined. The sample comes from a study of blood T cells in healthy people across ages. Overall study findings and caveats: It was held that the diversity estimates obtained from one million T cells were underestimates. No one knew whether donors had CMV, which possibly confounded expanded clonotype changes.

The use of a sample-barcoded 5' primer and a J-beta primer mix characterized a second PCR of roughly 6 to 11 cycles. Each TCR beta cDNA got a 12-nucleotide random molecular identifier. MiXCR, applied by TCRdb to the 5' RACE reads, yields one record per CDR3 protein. The sample lists around 1,700,000 distinct CDR3 sequences, roughly 30% occurring once. Each sample yielded at least 5.5 micrograms of PBMC total RNA. CDR3 length: 13 residues. Unmatched junction bases numbered 11, after V lost 8 bases and J lost 13 bases. Per germline, CDR1 KGHSH and CDR2 LQKENI. The chain employs TRBV18 and TRBJ1-6, with 7 positions matching TRBD1. Specimen: blood. This clonotype originated in a woman under 40 in good health. The CDR3 sequence: CASRDREISPLHF. The CDR3 bases are TGTGCCAGCAGAGACAGGGAGATCTCGCCCCTCCACTTT.